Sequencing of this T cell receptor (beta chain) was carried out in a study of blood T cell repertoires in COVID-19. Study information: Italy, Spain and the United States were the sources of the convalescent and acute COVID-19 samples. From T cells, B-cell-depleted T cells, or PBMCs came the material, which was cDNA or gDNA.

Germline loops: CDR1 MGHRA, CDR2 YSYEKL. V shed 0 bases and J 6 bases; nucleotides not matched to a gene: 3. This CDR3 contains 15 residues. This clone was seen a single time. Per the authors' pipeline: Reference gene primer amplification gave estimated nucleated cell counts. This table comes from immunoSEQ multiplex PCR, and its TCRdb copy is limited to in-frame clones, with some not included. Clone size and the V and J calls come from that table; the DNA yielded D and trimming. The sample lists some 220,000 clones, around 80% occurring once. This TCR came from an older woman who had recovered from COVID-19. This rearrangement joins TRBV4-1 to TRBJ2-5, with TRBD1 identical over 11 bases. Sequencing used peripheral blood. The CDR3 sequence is CASSQDADRGQTQYF. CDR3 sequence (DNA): TGCGCCAGCAGCCAAGATGCGGACAGGGGGCAGACCCAGTACTTC.